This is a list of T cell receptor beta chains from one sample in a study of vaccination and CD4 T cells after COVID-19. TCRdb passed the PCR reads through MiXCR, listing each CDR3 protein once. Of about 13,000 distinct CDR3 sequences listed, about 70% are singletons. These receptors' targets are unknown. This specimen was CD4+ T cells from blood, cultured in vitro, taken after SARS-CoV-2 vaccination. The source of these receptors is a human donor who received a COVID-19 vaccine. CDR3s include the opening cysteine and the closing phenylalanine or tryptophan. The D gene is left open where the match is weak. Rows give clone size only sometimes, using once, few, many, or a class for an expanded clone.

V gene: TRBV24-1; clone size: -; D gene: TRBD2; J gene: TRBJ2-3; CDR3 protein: CATSEARRGSTDTQYF; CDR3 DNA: TGTGCCACCAGTGAAGCTCGGCGGGGGAGCACAGATACGCAGTATTTT
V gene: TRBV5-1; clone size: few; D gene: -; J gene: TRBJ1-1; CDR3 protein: CASTRTGNTEAFF; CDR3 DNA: TGCGCCAGCACCAGGACTGGGAACACTGAAGCTTTCTTT
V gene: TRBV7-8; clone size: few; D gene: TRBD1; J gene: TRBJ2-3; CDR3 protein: CASSFVQGASTDTQYF; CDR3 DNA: TGTGCCAGCAGCTTTGTACAGGGGGCGTCGACAGATACGCAGTATTTT
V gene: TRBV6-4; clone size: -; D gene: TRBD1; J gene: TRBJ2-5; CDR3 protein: CGEGGLRKKTQYF; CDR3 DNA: TGTGGGGAAGGGGGCTTGAGAAAAAAGACCCAGTACTTC
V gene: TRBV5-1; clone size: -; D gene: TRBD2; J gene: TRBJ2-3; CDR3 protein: CASSLVAGGEDTQYF; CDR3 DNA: TGCGCCAGCAGCTTGGTAGCGGGGGGCGAGGATACGCAGTATTTT
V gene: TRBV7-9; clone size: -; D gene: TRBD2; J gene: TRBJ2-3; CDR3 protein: CASSLGYSGGSDTQYF; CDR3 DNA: TGTGCCAGCAGCTTAGGGTACAGCGGGGGTTCAGATACGCAGTATTTT
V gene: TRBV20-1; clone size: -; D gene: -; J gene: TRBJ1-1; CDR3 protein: CSARGGAQNTEAFF; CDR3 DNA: TGCAGTGCCCGTGGGGGGGCACAGAACACTGAAGCTTTCTTT
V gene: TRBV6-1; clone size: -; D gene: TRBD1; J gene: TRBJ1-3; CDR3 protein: CASSPTGLGGGNTIYF; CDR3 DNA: TGTGCCAGCAGTCCGACAGGGCTAGGCGGAGGAAACACCATATATTTT
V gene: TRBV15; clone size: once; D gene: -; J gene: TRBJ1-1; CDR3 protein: CATSRGGLSRQRTEAFF; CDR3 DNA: TGTGCCACCAGCAGAGGGGGGCTTTCGAGACAGAGGACTGAAGCTTTCTTT
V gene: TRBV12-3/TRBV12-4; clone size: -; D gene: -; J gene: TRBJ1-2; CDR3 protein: CASSWGERANYGYTF; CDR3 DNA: TGTGCCAGCTCCTGGGGGGAGCGGGCAAACTATGGCTACACCTTC
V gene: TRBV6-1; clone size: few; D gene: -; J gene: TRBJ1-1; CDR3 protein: CASRTAGTEIGTEAFF; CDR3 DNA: TGTGCCAGCAGGACCGCCGGGACGGAAATAGGCACTGAAGCTTTCTTT
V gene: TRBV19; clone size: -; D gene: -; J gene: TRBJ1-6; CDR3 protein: CASNHITPEGYNSPLHF; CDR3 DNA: TGTGCCAGTAACCATATCACCCCCGAAGGCTATAATTCACCCCTCCACTTT
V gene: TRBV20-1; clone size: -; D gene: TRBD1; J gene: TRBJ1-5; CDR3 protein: CSAGQGEMSNQPQHF; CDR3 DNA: TGCAGTGCTGGACAGGGGGAGATGAGCAATCAGCCCCAGCATTTT
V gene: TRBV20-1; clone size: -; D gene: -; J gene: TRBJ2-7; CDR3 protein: CSALGAMGGPYEQYF; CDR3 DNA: TGCAGTGCTCTAGGAGCAATGGGGGGCCCCTACGAGCAGTACTTC
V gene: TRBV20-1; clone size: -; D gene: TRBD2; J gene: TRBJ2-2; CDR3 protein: CSARDERGGHITGELFF; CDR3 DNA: TGCAGTGCTAGAGATGAGCGGGGGGGCCATATCACCGGGGAGCTGTTTTTT
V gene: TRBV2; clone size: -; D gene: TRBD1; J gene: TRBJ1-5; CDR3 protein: CASRTDRGSNQPQHF; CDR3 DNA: TGTGCCAGCAGAACGGACAGGGGAAGCAATCAGCCCCAGCATTTT
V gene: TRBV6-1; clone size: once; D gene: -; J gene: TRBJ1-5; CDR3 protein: CASSPKSNQPQHF; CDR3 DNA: TGTGCCAGCAGTCCCAAAAGCAATCAGCCCCAGCATTTT
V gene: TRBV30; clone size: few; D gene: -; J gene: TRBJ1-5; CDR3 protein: CAWSGRGDQPQHF; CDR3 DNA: TGTGCCTGGAGTGGGAGGGGGGATCAGCCCCAGCATTTT
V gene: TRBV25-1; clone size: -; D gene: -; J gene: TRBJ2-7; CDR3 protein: CASSEIRGAPGEQYF; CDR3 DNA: TGTGCCAGCAGTGAGATCAGGGGCGCCCCGGGCGAGCAGTACTTC
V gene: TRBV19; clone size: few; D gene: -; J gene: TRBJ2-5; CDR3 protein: CASSIAGRGQETQYF; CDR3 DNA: TGTGCCAGTAGTATAGCAGGCAGGGGACAAGAGACCCAGTACTTC
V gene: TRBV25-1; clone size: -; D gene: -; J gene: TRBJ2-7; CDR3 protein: CASSGPYEQYF; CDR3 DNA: TGTGCCAGCAGTGGTCCCTACGAGCAGTACTTC
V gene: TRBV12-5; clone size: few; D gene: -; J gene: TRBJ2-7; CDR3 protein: CASALGTQYEQYF; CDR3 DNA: TGTGCTAGTGCTCTTGGGACTCAGTACGAGCAGTACTTC
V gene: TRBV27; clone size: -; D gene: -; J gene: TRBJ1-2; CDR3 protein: CASASGASPYGYTF; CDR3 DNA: TGTGCCAGCGCCTCCGGGGCCTCCCCCTATGGCTACACCTTC
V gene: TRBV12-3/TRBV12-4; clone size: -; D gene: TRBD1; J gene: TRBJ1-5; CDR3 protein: CASSLGYRGNRLQGNQPQHF; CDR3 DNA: TGTGCCAGCAGTTTGGGGTACAGGGGAAACCGGTTACAAGGGAATCAGCCCCAGCATTTT
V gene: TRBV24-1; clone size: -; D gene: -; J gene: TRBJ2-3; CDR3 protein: CATSDSTDTQYF; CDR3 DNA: TGTGCCACCAGTGACTCCACAGATACGCAGTATTTT
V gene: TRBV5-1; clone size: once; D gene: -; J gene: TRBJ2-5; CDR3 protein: CASSRTGPQETQYF; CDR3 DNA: TGCGCCAGCAGCAGAACAGGCCCCCAAGAGACCCAGTACTTC
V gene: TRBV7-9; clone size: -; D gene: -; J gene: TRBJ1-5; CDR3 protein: CASSEGISNQPQHF; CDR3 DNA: TGTGCCAGCAGCGAGGGCATTAGCAATCAGCCCCAGCATTTT
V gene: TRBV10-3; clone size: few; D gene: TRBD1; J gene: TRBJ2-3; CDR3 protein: CAISGTGVTDTQYF; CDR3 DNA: TGTGCCATCAGTGGGACAGGGGTAACAGATACGCAGTATTTT
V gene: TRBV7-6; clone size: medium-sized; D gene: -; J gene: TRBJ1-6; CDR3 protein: CASSLDTHNSPLHF; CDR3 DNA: TGTGCCAGCAGCTTAGACACCCATAATTCACCCCTCCACTTT
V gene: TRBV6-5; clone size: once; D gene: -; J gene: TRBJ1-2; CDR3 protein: CASSYSWREMTNYGYTF; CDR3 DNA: TGTGCCAGCAGTTACTCGTGGAGGGAGATGACTAACTATGGCTACACCTTC
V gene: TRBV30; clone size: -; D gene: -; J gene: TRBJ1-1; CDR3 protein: CAWSVAGSTEAFF; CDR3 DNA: TGTGCCTGGAGTGTAGCAGGGTCCACTGAAGCTTTCTTT
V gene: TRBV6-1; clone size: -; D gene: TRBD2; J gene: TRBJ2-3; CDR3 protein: CASRGLAGGRVSGSSTDTQYF; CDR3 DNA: TGTGCCAGCAGGGGACTAGCGGGGGGGCGCGTCTCCGGAAGTAGCACAGATACGCAGTATTTT
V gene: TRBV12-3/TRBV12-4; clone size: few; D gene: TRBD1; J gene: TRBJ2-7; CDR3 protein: CASSWIGQGSYEQYF; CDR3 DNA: TGTGCCAGCAGCTGGATCGGACAGGGGTCCTACGAGCAGTACTTC
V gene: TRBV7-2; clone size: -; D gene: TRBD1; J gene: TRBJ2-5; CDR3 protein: CASSLGAGGFMETQYF; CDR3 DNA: TGTGCCAGCAGCTTGGGGGCAGGGGGCTTCATGGAGACCCAGTACTTC
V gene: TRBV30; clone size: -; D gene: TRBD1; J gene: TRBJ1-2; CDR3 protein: CAWIRDRVNGYTF; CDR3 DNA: TGTGCCTGGATTCGGGACAGGGTGAATGGCTACACCTTC
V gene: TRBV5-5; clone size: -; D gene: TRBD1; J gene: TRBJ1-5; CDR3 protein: CASSLVPGTGRQPQHF; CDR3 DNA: TGTGCCAGCAGCTTGGTCCCCGGGACAGGACGTCAGCCCCAGCATTTT
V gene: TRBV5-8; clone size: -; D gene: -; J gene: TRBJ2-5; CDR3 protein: CASSLPGVETQYF; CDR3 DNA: TGTGCCAGCAGCTTACCGGGGGTCGAGACCCAGTACTTC
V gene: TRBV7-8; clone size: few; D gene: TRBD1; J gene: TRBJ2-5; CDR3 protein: CASSFAGTGQETQYF; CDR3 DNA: TGTGCCAGCAGCTTTGCCGGGACAGGGCAAGAGACCCAGTACTTC
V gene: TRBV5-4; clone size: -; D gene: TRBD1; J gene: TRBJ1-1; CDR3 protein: CASSLVRQGNTEAFF; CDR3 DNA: TGTGCCAGCAGCTTGGTACGACAGGGGAACACTGAAGCTTTCTTT
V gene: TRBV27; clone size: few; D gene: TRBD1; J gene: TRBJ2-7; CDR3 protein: CASSLSRPGGTYEQYF; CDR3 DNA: TGTGCCAGCAGTTTATCTCGGCCAGGGGGTACTTACGAGCAGTACTTC
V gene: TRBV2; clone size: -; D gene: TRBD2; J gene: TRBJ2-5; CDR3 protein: CASSELWVAGGKETQYF; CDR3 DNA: TGTGCCAGCAGTGAATTGTGGGTAGCGGGGGGGAAAGAGACCCAGTACTTC
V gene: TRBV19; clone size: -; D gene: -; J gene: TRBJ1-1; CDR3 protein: CASSISAGANTEAFF; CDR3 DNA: TGTGCCAGTAGTATATCCGCAGGGGCGAACACTGAAGCTTTCTTT
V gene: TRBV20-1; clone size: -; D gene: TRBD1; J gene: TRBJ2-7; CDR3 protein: CSARGDSLAYEQYF; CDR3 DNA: TGCAGTGCTAGGGGGGACAGCCTAGCCTACGAGCAGTACTTC
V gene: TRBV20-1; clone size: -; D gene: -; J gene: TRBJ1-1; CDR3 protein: CSARSHTEAFF; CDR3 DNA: TGCAGTGCTAGAAGTCACACTGAAGCTTTCTTT
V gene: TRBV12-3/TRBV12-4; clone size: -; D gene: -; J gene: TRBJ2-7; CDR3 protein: CASSLGSSTYEQYF; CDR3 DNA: TGTGCCAGCAGTTTAGGTTCCAGTACCTACGAGCAGTACTTC
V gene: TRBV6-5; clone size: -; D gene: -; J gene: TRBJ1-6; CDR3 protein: CASSLPGASYNSPLHF; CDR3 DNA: TGTGCCAGCAGTTTGCCTGGGGCCTCCTATAATTCACCCCTCCACTTT
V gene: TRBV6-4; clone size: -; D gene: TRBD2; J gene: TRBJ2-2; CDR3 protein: CASSSTSGGIHGELFF; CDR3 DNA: TGTGCCAGCAGCTCGACTAGCGGGGGTATTCACGGGGAGCTGTTTTTT
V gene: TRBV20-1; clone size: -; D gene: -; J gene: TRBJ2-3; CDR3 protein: CSARPPTDTQYF; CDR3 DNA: TGCAGTGCTAGGCCACCCACAGATACGCAGTATTTT
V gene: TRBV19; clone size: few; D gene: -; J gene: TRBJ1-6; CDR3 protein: CASSIRDYNSPLHF; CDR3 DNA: TGTGCCAGTAGTATACGAGACTATAATTCACCCCTCCACTTT
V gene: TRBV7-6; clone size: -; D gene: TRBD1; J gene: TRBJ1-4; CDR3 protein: CASSFGLVGTGDEKLFF; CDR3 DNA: TGTGCCAGCAGCTTTGGTTTGGTAGGGACAGGGGACGAAAAACTGTTTTTT
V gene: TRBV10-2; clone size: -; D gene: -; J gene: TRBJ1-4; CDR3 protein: CASSEWGSYEKLFF; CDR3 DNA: TGCGCCAGCAGTGAGTGGGGGAGTTATGAAAAACTGTTTTTT
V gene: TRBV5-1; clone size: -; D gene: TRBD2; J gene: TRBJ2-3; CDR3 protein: CASSFDGGAQDTQYF; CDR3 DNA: TGCGCCAGCAGCTTCGACGGGGGGGCCCAAGATACGCAGTATTTT
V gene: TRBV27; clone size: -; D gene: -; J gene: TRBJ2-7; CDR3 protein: CASSRRTSYEQYF; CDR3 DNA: TGTGCCAGCAGTCGACGGACGTCCTACGAGCAGTACTTC
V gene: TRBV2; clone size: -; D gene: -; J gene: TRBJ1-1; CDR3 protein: CAGSVGETEAFF; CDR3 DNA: TGTGCCGGCAGTGTCGGAGAGACTGAAGCTTTCTTT
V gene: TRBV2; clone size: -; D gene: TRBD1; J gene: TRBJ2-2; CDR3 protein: CASSRRTGGVGTGELFF; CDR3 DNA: TGTGCCAGCAGTCGCCGGACAGGGGGAGTAGGCACCGGGGAGCTGTTTTTT
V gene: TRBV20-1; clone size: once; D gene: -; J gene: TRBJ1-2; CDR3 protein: CSASTAGPGYGYTF; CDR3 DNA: TGCAGTGCTAGCACCGCAGGTCCGGGCTATGGCTACACCTTC
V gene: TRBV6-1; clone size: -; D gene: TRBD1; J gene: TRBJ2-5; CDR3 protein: CASVPTGGQETQYF; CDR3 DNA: TGTGCCAGCGTTCCGACAGGGGGCCAAGAGACCCAGTACTTC
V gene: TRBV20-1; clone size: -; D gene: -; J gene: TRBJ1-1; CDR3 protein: CSARRDPNTEAFF; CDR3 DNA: TGCAGTGCTAGGAGGGACCCCAACACTGAAGCTTTCTTT
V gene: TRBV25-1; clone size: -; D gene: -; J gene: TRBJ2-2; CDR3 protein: CASSRQVTGELFF; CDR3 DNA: TGTGCCAGCAGTCGTCAGGTCACCGGGGAGCTGTTTTTT
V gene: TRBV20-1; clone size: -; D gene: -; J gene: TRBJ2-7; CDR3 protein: CSARDPRVSYEQYF; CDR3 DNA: TGCAGTGCTAGAGACCCCAGGGTCTCCTACGAGCAGTACTTC